This T cell receptor (beta chain) was recovered during a study of cytomegalovirus exposure and HLA in healthy donors. Regarding this clone: The antigen is not known.

The CDR3 loop spans 15 amino acids. Germline V gene lookup returns CDR1 LNHDA and CDR2 SQIVND (reference sequence). V was clipped by 1 base and J by 1 base, with 10 bases between them. Study-wide results and limits: Analysis performed later found more than 15,000 TCR beta sequences associated with HLA alleles at 0.05 false discovery rate. Reports showed the classifier diagnosing cytomegalovirus status with high specificity and sensitivity.

It was with 60 Vbeta and 13 Jbeta primers that the PCR ran. In the original analysis: Counted up in a later analysis, unique TCR beta chains came to roughly 80 million, with around 10 million shared. The assay was immunoSEQ multiplex PCR, and TCRdb's table has in-frame clones only and misses some. V, J and clone size are taken as reported in that table, and D and trimming were inferred from the DNA itself. The sample lists fewer than 150,000 clones, approximately 80% occurring once. This clonotype was obtained from a male donor in good health and CMV-seronegative. This chain connects TRBV19 to TRBJ1-1; no clear D gene. The source material was PBMCs. The CDR3 sequence: CASSIGPHGNTEAFF. The CDR3 nucleotides read TGTGCCAGTAGTATAGGCCCCCACGGGAACACTGAAGCTTTCTTT.